Presented here are 25 T cell receptor beta chains from one specimen sequenced in a study of tumor-infiltrating lymphocytes in primary liver carcinoma. The blood RNA (from unsorted whole blood) was obtained, and germline DNA was also extracted. The template, about 510 ng total RNA, yielded TCR beta cDNA made with a constant-region primer. Libraries covering TCR beta were generated through three nested multiplex PCR rounds (using a slightly modified ARM-PCR). The opening two PCR rounds, nine to eleven cycles each, paired TRBV1-TRBV30 forward primers with a C-beta reverse primer. TCRdb re-analysed the multiplex PCR reads in MiXCR, keeping a single row per CDR3 protein. The table shows fewer than 350,000 distinct CDR3 sequences, with about two thirds occurring only once. The sample was peripheral blood. Source of these receptors: a man aged 35 to 55 with primary liver carcinoma and hepatitis B virus infection.

Comment on this clonotype: A much larger clone lies a single base off, so this may be a read error. The rearrangement links TRBV29-1 to TRBJ2-7; 10 bases agree with TRBD1. Germline CDR1 reads SQVTM; CDR2 reads ANQGSEA. The CDR3 length is 11 residues. The V gene end was trimmed by 8 bases and the J gene end by 12 bases; junction bases not matched to a gene: 10. The CDR3, as DNA: TGCAGCTTCAAGGACAGGGGGGGGGTGTACTTC. Translation: CSFKDRGGVYF.

In the case of this clonotype: A much larger clone lies one base from this, so it may be a read error. Because the CDR3 is missing its conserved closing phenylalanine or tryptophan, this is likely a read error. The V gene is TRBV12-3 or TRBV12-4, the J gene TRBJ2-5; the D gene could be TRBD1 or TRBD2 (6 bases each). This CDR3 has 15 amino acids. V dropped 8 bases and J dropped 6 bases, with 22 bases sitting between them. The CDR3 nucleotides are TGTGCCAGCTCCCCCAGGGGACTGAAGTCTAAGACCCAGTACCTC. Its translation: CASSPRGLKSKTQYL.

Here the CDR3 reads CASSDKNTEAFF. The CDR3 coding sequence is TGTGCCAGCAGTGACAAGAACACTGAAGCTTTCTTT. V and J are TRBV6-2 or TRBV6-3 and TRBJ1-1; D unresolved. The ends were cut back, 5 bases at V and 1 base at J, with 5 bases in the middle. CDR3 length equals 12 residues. In germline, CDR1 is MNHEY, CDR2 SVGEGT.

The chain recombines TRBV5-4 with TRBJ2-1; D perhaps matches TRBD2 (6 bases). With 4 bases removed from V and 7 bases from J, the gap between germline ends came to 12 bases. CDR3 size: 13 residues. Germline V gives CDR1 SGHNT, CDR2 YYREEE (reference sequence). CDR3 residues: CASSATGTNEQFF. In nucleotides, the CDR3 is TGTGCCAGCAGCGCAACCGGGACTAATGAGCAGTTCTTC.

This clonotype was seen ten or more times. The J gene is TRBJ1-2, the V gene TRBV6-1; D not certain. V was shortened by 7 bases and J by 0 bases, with 9 bases between the two germline ends. In germline, CDR1 is MNHNS, CDR2 SASEGT. This CDR3 has 13 residues. The CDR3 loop is CASNGGTNYGYTF. For the CDR3, the DNA is TGTGCCAGCAATGGAGGGACTAACTATGGCTACACCTTC.

The chain has TRBV7-8 and TRBJ2-7; 10 positions agree with TRBD2. Germline CDR1 and CDR2: SGHVS and FQNEAQ. The CDR3 consists of 16 residues. The trim removed 3 bases at V and 5 bases at J, leaving 10 bases unmatched. CDR3 bases: TGTGCCAGCAGCTTGTTCATTAGCGGGAGGCCCGACGAGCAGTACTTC. Translating it yields CASSLFISGRPDEQYF.

On this clonotype: One junction end does not reproduce the germline sequence, and a read error may be involved. This sequence joins TRBV11-2 and TRBJ1-1; D not resolved. The CDR3 sequence is 15 residues long. Germline V lookup: CDR1 SGHAT, CDR2 FQNNGV. The CDR3 reads CGSSLGPSLNTGAFF. CDR3 DNA: TGTGGCAGCAGTTTAGGTCCATCCCTGAACACTGGAGCTTTCTTT.

Ten or more counts support this clonotype. The chain recombines TRBV6-6 with TRBJ1-1, with D unresolved. V dropped 8 bases and J dropped 1 base, with 11 bases sitting between them. The V gene's germline CDR1 is MNHNY and CDR2 SVGAGI (reference sequence). CDR3 length equals 13 residues. The CDR3 region is CASCLVWNTEAFF. CDR3 coding DNA: TGTGCCAGCTGTTTGGTGTGGAACACTGAAGCTTTCTTT.

Concerning this clonotype: Germline and junction disagree at one end, which may indicate a read error. V and J are TRBV6-2 or TRBV6-3 and TRBJ2-5, with 7 bases identical to TRBD1. This CDR3 is 16 amino acids long. From germline, CDR1 is MNHEY and CDR2 SVGEGT. The CDR3: CASSYEGRATGKTHYF. The CDR3 region has the DNA TGTGCCAGCAGTTACGAGGGCCGGGCGACAGGGAAGACCCATTACTTC.

The chain joins TRBV20-1 to TRBJ2-7, with TRBD2 as a possible D gene (6 bases). Trimming took off 7 bases at V and 3 bases at J, with 16 bases between the two ends. This CDR3 region has 13 residues. In germline, CDR1 is DFQATT, CDR2 SNEGSKA (reference sequence). CDR3 sequence: CSVPRDSNYEQYF. The CDR3, as DNA: TGCAGTGTCCCACGGGACTCAAACTACGAGCAGTACTTC.

Concerning this clonotype itself: Since a much larger clone is just one base distant, this may be a read error. The chain uses TRBV12-3 or TRBV12-4 and TRBJ2-2; D unclear. The V gene lost 9 bases and the J gene lost 3 bases, with 14 bases spanning the gap. The CDR3 totals 14 residues. CDR3 loop: CARSPQAHTGELFF. The CDR3 bases are TGTGCCAGGAGTCCGCAGGCGCACACCGGGGAGCTGTTTTTT.

This clonotype was seen once. This may come from a read error, since a much larger clone is one base off. The chain couples TRBV7-9 to TRBJ2-3, with 7 bases fitting TRBD2. Germline loops: CDR1 SEHNR, CDR2 FQNEAQ (reference sequence). This CDR3 contains 16 residues. CDR3 in amino acids: CTSSILADTSTDTQYF. CDR3 DNA sequence: TGTACCAGCAGCATTCTAGCGGATACTAGCACAGATACGCAGTATTTT.

This clonotype was observed at least ten times. The rearrangement uses TRBV6-5 and TRBJ2-5; TRBD2 might be the D (6 bases). Trimming stripped 5 bases from V and 5 bases from J, with 12 bases between. The CDR3 has 13 amino acids. Germline assignment: CDR1 MNHEY and CDR2 SVGAGI. CDR3 region: CASSPVAGETQYF. In nucleotides, the CDR3 is TGTGCCAGCAGTCCCGTGGCGGGGGAGACCCAGTACTTC.

The table lists this clonotype with a few counts. V and J are TRBV6-2 or TRBV6-3 and TRBJ2-1; a weak D match, TRBD2 (6 bases). The CDR3 totals 13 residues. CDR1 and CDR2 (germline): MNHEY, SVGEGT. V gave up 7 bases and J gave up 4 bases, with 11 bases separating them. CDR3 residues: CASTLDYYNEQFF. The CDR3 DNA is TGTGCCAGCACCCTGGACTATTACAATGAGCAGTTCTTC.

This chain uses TRBV11-2 with TRBJ2-7; 7 bases align to TRBD2. The CDR3 loop spans 12 amino acids. Unmatched junction bases numbered 4, after V lost 5 bases and J lost 6 bases. The germline V gene has CDR1 SGHAT and CDR2 FQNNGV. The CDR3, as DNA: TGTGCCAGCAGCACTGGGAGGGGCGAGCAGTACTTC. It yields the protein CASSTGRGEQYF.

On this clonotype: At one end, the junction sequence differs from germline, possibly due to a read error. This CDR3 is CASSPKHAYGTGRNIQHF. The CDR3 DNA sequence: TGTGCCAGCAGCCCCAAGCATGCCTACGGGACCGGGAGGAACATTCAGCACTTC. This chain uses TRBV11-2 with TRBJ2-4; 7 bases are shared with TRBD2. The CDR3 is 18 residues long. Germline V gives CDR1 SGHAT, CDR2 FQNNGV.

This clonotype was counted many times. The chain couples TRBV12-3 or TRBV12-4 to TRBJ2-1; TRBD2 is a possible D gene (6 bases). V shed 7 bases and J shed 10 bases, with 20 bases lying between them. The CDR3 spans 14 residues. CDR3 bases: TGTGCCAGCATTCCGACGGGCGGGATGGGAGAGCAGTTCTTC. Translating gives CASIPTGGMGEQFF.

This chain connects TRBV5-4 to TRBJ2-1; 11 nucleotides agree with TRBD2. The CDR3 length is 17 residues. Germline assignment: CDR1 SGHNT and CDR2 YYREEE (reference sequence). V gave up 3 bases and J gave up 4 bases; unmatched junction bases: 9. CDR3 sequence (DNA): TGTGCCAGCAGCTCGGATATAGCGGGAGGGCTTTACAATGAGCAGTTCTTC. As protein: CASSSDIAGGLYNEQFF.

This sequence joins TRBV5-1 and TRBJ1-1; D perhaps matches TRBD1 (5 bases). This CDR3 region has 14 residues. The germline V gene encodes CDR1 SGHRS and CDR2 YFSETQ. V lost 0 bases and J lost 6, with 12 bases in between. The CDR3 DNA reads as TGCGCCAGCAGCTTGGCGGTCGGGGGGGCTGAAGCTTTCTTT. Translation gives CASSLAVGGAEAFF. The whole variable domain, filled in from reference TRBV5-1 and TRBJ1-1, reads KAGVTQTPRYLIKTRGQQVTLSCSPISGHRSVSWYQQTPGQGLQFLFEYFSETQRNKGNFPGRFSGRQFSNSRSEMNVSTLELGDSALYLCASSLAVGGAEAFFGQGTRLTVV.

The V and J genes are TRBV29-1 and TRBJ2-7, with D perhaps TRBD2 (5 bases). The V gene lost 4 bases and the J gene lost 0 bases, with 19 bases spanning the gap. The CDR3 consists of 16 residues. Germline values: CDR1 SQVTM, CDR2 ANQGSEA. This CDR3 is CSVALIDGKFSYEQYF. For the CDR3, the DNA is TGCAGCGTTGCCCTAATCGACGGGAAATTCTCCTACGAGCAGTACTTC.

Many counts were recorded for this clonotype. This chain connects TRBV6-5 to TRBJ2-7; 10 bases map to TRBD1. V was pared by 5 bases and J by 5 bases, with 3 bases of the junction left unmatched. The CDR3 sequence is 13 residues long. Germline V lookup: CDR1 MNHEY, CDR2 SVGAGI. CDR3 sequence reads: CASSHDRGHEQYF. The DNA for the CDR3 is TGTGCCAGCAGTCACGACAGGGGGCACGAGCAGTACTTC.

The rearrangement links TRBV10-3 to TRBJ2-6; no firm D call. Trimming removed 5 bases at V and 0 bases at J, with 8 bases between. The CDR3 runs 15 residues. Germline loops: CDR1 ENHRY, CDR2 SYGVKD. The CDR3 sequence: CAISSATSGANVLTF. The CDR3 region has the DNA TGTGCCATCAGTTCAGCGACCTCTGGGGCCAACGTCCTGACTTTC.

For this clonotype: The junction shows a germline mismatch at one end, possibly a read error. The chain joins TRBV6-1 to TRBJ2-2, with D perhaps TRBD2 (5 bases). Germline V gene data show CDR1 as MNHNS and CDR2 as SASEGT. The CDR3 has 14 amino acids. DNA of the CDR3: TGTGCAAGCAGTGAATTGGGAGCCACCGGGGAGCTGTTATTT. Translated: CASSELGATGELLF.

The CDR3 spells CASSHLIGRGNQPQHF. CDR3 sequence (DNA): TGCGCCAGCAGCCACTTAATCGGTCGGGGCAATCAGCCCCAGCATTTT. The chain is built from TRBV4-3 and TRBJ1-5, with no clear D. This CDR3 contains 16 residues. Germline CDR1 reads LGHNA; CDR2 reads YSLEER. The V and J ends lost 3 bases and 2 bases respectively, with 14 bases between them.

There are a few counts of this clonotype. The chain is built from TRBV4-2 and TRBJ1-4; no reliable D call. V lost 2 bases to trimming and J lost 0 bases, with 7 bases between them. The germline V gene encodes CDR1 LGHNA and CDR2 YNFKEQ. This CDR3 comprises 15 residues. The CDR3 DNA reads as TGTGCCAGCAGCCAACGGGAGGCAACTAATGAAAAACTGTTTTTT. Translation gives CASSQREATNEKLFF.